This TCR beta chain was profiled in a study of radiotherapy plus CTLA-4 blockade in lung cancer. The wider study: Among all patients, 18% showed objective responses, while 30% to 40% had disease control. Study-level results: Early blood T cell clone dynamics reportedly forecast response best, with interferon-beta. Tumor-origin TCR clones grew in blood after radiotherapy plus ipilimumab.

The table came from immunoSEQ multiplex PCR; TCRdb's copy has only in-frame clones and leaves some out. Among 49,000 or so clones listed, more than 70% were seen once. The CDR3 runs 12 residues. In germline, CDR1 is MDHEN, CDR2 SYDVKM. Between the trimmed V and J ends, which lost 8 bases and 4 bases, there was a span of 6 bases. A few counts support this clone. Its antigen is undetermined. The study treated chemo-refractory metastatic non-small-cell lung cancer patients with focal radiation plus ipilimumab CTLA-4 blockade. The chain links TRBV28 to TRBJ1-6; no reliable D call. Sequenced material: peripheral blood, taken from a patient treated with radiotherapy plus ipilimumab. The TCR comes from a human donor with non-small cell lung cancer who had stable disease on radiotherapy plus ipilimumab. CDR3 nucleotide sequence: TGTGCCAGCGGTCAGTATAATTCACCCCTCCACTTT. Amino acid sequence: CASGQYNSPLHF.